The T cell receptor (beta chain) described here comes from a study of shared clonotypes between healthy human individuals. With 4 bases removed from V and 0 bases from J, the gap between germline ends came to 11 bases. The CDR3 spans 14 residues. The germline CDR1 and CDR2 sequences are SGHKS and YYEKEE (reference sequence). All participating donors were Caucasian adults from Nashville, Tennessee. Profiling relied on immunoSEQ multiplex PCR, and the TCRdb table lists in-frame clones only, not all of them. Of more than 1,200,000 clones detected, approximately 98.5% appear once; the ten largest clones hold approximately 0.4%.

This rearrangement joins TRBV5-5 to TRBJ2-7, with a tentative D call TRBD2 (6 bases). This receptor was identified in a man younger than 40 in good health. Sequencing input: naive CD4+ T cells sorted from blood. Stated subset: CD45RA+ positively selected. The CDR3 nucleotides read TGTGCCAGCAGCCTGGCGGGGTTCTCCTACGAGCAGTACTTC. It is translated as CASSLAGFSYEQYF.